This T cell receptor beta chain was obtained from a study of post-analysis software for immune sequencing data. Findings of the study overall: Patients carried roughly five TRBV segments more frequently than controls did, and TRBV5-6, TRBV5-1 and TRBV20-1 were among them.

Unique molecular identifiers were built into the TCR beta cDNA libraries. MiXCR, run by TCRdb on the PCR reads, gives a single entry per CDR3 protein. The sample yields some 690,000 distinct CDR3 sequences, 25% to 30% seen once. There are many counts of this clonotype. Its antigen is not identified. Germline V gene lookup returns CDR1 DFQATT and CDR2 SNEGSKA (reference sequence). The CDR3 totals 15 residues. The V gene end was trimmed by 3 bases and the J gene end by 0 bases; junction bases not matched to a gene: 2. The material sequenced was blood. The clonotype originates from a girl aged 10 to 17 with multiple sclerosis. J is TRBJ2-1 and V is TRBV20-1; 10 bases align to TRBD2. The CDR3 here is CSARPSGSSYNEQFF. Here the CDR3 DNA reads TGCAGTGCTAGGCCTAGCGGGAGCTCCTACAATGAGCAGTTCTTC.